This TCR beta chain comes out of a study of OX40 agonist ivuxolimab in advanced cancers. TCRdb keeps only in-frame clones here, not all; method: immunoSEQ multiplex PCR. The table includes tens of thousands of clones, 81% detected once. J gave up 6 bases and V 5 bases, and 11 bases lay outside the gene matches. The CDR3 is made up of 15 amino acids. Germline V gene sequence: CDR1 LNHDA, CDR2 SQIVND (reference sequence). The sample consisted of CD4+ or CD8+ T cells sorted from blood, taken in a trial of the OX40 agonist ivuxolimab. The chain has TRBV19 and TRBJ2-7; TRBD1 aligns across 9 bases. The origin of this receptor is an adult with an advanced solid tumor such as melanoma, head and neck, liver or kidney cancer. CDR3 loop: CASSLTGTGRSEQYF. The CDR3, as DNA: TGTGCCAGTAGTTTGACCGGGACAGGGCGATCCGAGCAGTACTTC.